A single sample gave rise to the 13 T cell receptor beta chains below, sequenced in a study of a mutant IDH1 vaccine in newly diagnosed glioma. For these receptors, no antigen is known. TCRdb keeps only in-frame clones here, not all; method: immunoSEQ multiplex PCR. The sample records around 56,000 clones, approximately 86% being singletons. Time point reported: week 5, during vaccination. Every single dose of the vaccine, 300 ug of mutant IDH1 20-mer peptide, came with topical imiquimod. Source: PBMCs, taken from a glioma patient whose treatment included an IDH1 peptide vaccine. The origin of the receptors is a woman younger than 30 with glioma. Some clones in this sample may be carry-over from other donors' samples.

This chain uses TRBV6-4 with TRBJ2-2, with 11 nucleotides matching TRBD2. The V and J ends lost 2 bases and 9 bases, in that order; junction bases with no gene match: 8. The length of the CDR3 is 16 residues. The germline gives CDR1 MRHNA, CDR2 SNTAGT. CDR3 DNA sequence: TGTGCCAGCAGTGACGATGGGACTAGCGGTACGAGGGAGCTGTTTTTT. Residues: CASSDDGTSGTRELFF.

The chain is built from TRBV27 and TRBJ1-1; no definite D call. The germline V gene has CDR1 MNHEY and CDR2 SMNVEV (reference sequence). Between the trimmed V and J ends, which lost 2 bases and 1 base, there was a span of 11 bases. CDR3 size: 15 residues. The CDR3 protein is CASSLVGVKNTEAFF. In DNA, the CDR3 is TGTGCCAGCAGTTTAGTTGGGGTTAAGAACACTGAAGCTTTCTTT.

This clone was observed a single time. V is TRBV10-3 and J is TRBJ2-3; D is possibly TRBD2 (6 bases). Trimming removed 6 bases from V and 6 bases from J, with 13 bases in between. The CDR3 is 13 residues long. The germline V gene has CDR1 ENHRY and CDR2 SYGVKD. The chain's CDR3 is CAISRDWTDTQYF. CDR3 bases: TGTGCCATCAGCCGGGACTGGACCGATACGCAGTATTTT.

The J gene is TRBJ2-7, the V gene TRBV4-1; D is possibly TRBD1 or TRBD2 (5 bases each). The germline V and J ends were trimmed by 0 bases and 1 base, with 16 bases remaining between them. The germline V gene has CDR1 MGHRA and CDR2 YSYEKL. The CDR3 totals 17 residues. For the CDR3, the DNA is TGCGCCAGCAGCCAAGATCGAATCGGGGCCTCTTCCTACGAGCAGTACTTC. Encoded protein: CASSQDRIGASSYEQYF.

The rearrangement joins TRBV4-2 to TRBJ2-7; tentative D call: TRBD2 (6 bases). The CDR3 covers 16 residues. CDR1 is LGHNA and CDR2 is YNFKEQ in the germline V gene. Trimming took off 0 bases at V and 3 bases at J, with 15 bases between the two ends. For the CDR3, the DNA is TGTGCCAGCAGCCAAGAAGGCCTAGCGCCGATCTACGAGCAGTACTTC. This sequence encodes CASSQEGLAPIYEQYF.

On this clone: Other DNA sequences in this sample translate to the same CDR3. The gene calls are TRBV19 and TRBJ2-7; 16 nucleotides match TRBD2. This CDR3 is 15 amino acids long. Trimming took 5 bases from V and 4 from J; bases not matched to a gene: 2. Germline loops: CDR1 LNHDA, CDR2 SQIVND (reference sequence). The CDR3 DNA is TGTGCCAGTAGTCCGGGACTAGCGGGAGGGTACGAGCAGTACTTC. This codes for CASSPGLAGGYEQYF.

The chain combines TRBV7-8 with TRBJ1-1, with a weak D call TRBD1 (6 bases). Trimming removed 4 bases from V and 8 bases from J, with 23 bases in between. Germline CDR1 SGHVS, CDR2 FQNEAQ. The CDR3 extends over 16 amino acids. This CDR3 reads CASSSGGRQAPREAFF. CDR3 coding DNA: TGTGCCAGCAGCTCTGGAGGACGACAGGCCCCCCGAGAAGCTTTCTTT.

The gene calls are TRBV5-4 and TRBJ1-2; D gene ambiguous. CDR3 length equals 14 residues. V was pared by 4 bases and J by 13 bases, with 23 bases between. CDR1 is SGHNT and CDR2 is YYREEE in the germline V gene (reference sequence). Here the CDR3 DNA reads TGTGCCAGCAGCGGGGAGGCTAGCCTATTGGCCCCCACCTTC. Translation gives CASSGEASLLAPTF.

The chain couples TRBV7-9 to TRBJ1-5; D is unclear. With 1 base removed from V and 4 bases from J, the gap between germline ends came to 14 bases. Germline V gene lookup returns CDR1 SEHNR and CDR2 FQNEAQ (reference sequence). The CDR3 runs to 16 residues. The DNA of the CDR3 is TGTGCCAGCAGCTTAGGAGCCCACCCTACTAATCAGCCCCAGCATTTT. Translated: CASSLGAHPTNQPQHF. The complete variable domain, with remaining parts taken from reference TRBV7-9 and TRBJ1-5, reads DTGVSQNPRHKITKRGQNVTFRCDPISEHNRLYWYRQTLGQGPEFLTYFQNEAQLEKSRLLSDRFSAERPKGSFSTLEIQRTEQGDSAMYLCASSLGAHPTNQPQHFGDGTRLSIL.

The chain joins TRBV19 to TRBJ2-3; a weak D match, TRBD2 (5 bases). V was pared by 4 bases and J by 5 bases, with 22 bases between. The CDR3 totals 17 residues. From germline, CDR1 is LNHDA and CDR2 SQIVND (reference sequence). The CDR3 loop reads CASSTWESHSREDTQYF. The CDR3 DNA is TGTGCCAGTAGTACTTGGGAGTCTCACTCCCGCGAAGATACGCAGTATTTT.

The chain carries TRBV19 and TRBJ1-3; no definite D call. Germline V lookup: CDR1 LNHDA, CDR2 SQIVND (reference sequence). The CDR3 length is 16 residues. Between the trimmed V and J ends, which lost 6 bases and 0 bases, there was a span of 15 bases. The CDR3 bases are TGTGCCAGTAGCCCCGGACTGAAGTACTCTGGAAACACCATATATTTT. Its translation is CASSPGLKYSGNTIYF.

CDR3 DNA sequence: TGTGCTAGTGGTTTTACAGGGGGCGCTGGGGCCAACGTCCTGACTTTC. Amino acid sequence: CASGFTGGAGANVLTF. This sequence joins TRBV12-5 and TRBJ2-6; 9 bases agree with TRBD1. Trimming took 3 bases from V and 2 from J; bases not matched to a gene: 2. The germline gives CDR1 LGHNT, CDR2 FRNRAP. The CDR3 extends over 16 amino acids.

As regards this clone: Other DNA sequences of this sample code for an identical CDR3. The chain links TRBV5-1 to TRBJ2-5; weak D call: TRBD1 (5 bases). The germline V gene encodes CDR1 SGHRS and CDR2 YFSETQ. The CDR3 covers 12 residues. With 0 bases removed from V and 5 bases from J, the gap between germline ends came to 5 bases. The CDR3 DNA sequence: TGCGCCAGCAGCTTGGAGGGGGAGACCCAGTACTTC. Translation: CASSLEGETQYF.